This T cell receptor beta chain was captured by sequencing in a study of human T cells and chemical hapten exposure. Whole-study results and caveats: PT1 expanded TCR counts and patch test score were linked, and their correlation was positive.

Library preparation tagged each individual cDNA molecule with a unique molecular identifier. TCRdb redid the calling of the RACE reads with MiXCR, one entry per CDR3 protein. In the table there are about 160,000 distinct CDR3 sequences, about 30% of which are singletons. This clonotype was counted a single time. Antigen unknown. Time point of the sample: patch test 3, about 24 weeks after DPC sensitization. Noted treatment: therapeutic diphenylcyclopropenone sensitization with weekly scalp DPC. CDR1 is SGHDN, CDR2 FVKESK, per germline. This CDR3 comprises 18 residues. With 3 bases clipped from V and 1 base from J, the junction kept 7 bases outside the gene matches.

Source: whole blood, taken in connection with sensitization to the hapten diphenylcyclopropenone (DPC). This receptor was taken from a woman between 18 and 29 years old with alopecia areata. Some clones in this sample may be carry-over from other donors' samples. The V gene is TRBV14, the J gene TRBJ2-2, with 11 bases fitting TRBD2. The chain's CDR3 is CASSHLLAGGWNTGELFF. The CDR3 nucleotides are TGTGCCAGCAGCCATCTCCTAGCGGGGGGCTGGAACACCGGGGAGCTGTTTTTT. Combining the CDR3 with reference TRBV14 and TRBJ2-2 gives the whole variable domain EAGVTQFPSHSVIEKGQTVTLRCDPISGHDNLYWYRRVMGKEIKFLLHFVKESKQDESGMPNNRFLAERTGGTYSTLKVQPAELEDSGVYFCASSHLLAGGWNTGELFFGEGSRLTVL.